This T cell receptor (beta chain) was profiled in a study of blood T cell repertoires in COVID-19. The repertoire was sequenced with immunoSEQ multiplex PCR; TCRdb's copy has only in-frame clones and lacks some. The sample lists some 300,000 clones; around nine tenths were seen once. This clone was seen a single time. Sequenced: peripheral blood. The receptor was isolated from a woman in her seventies with COVID-19, enrolled during active disease.

Written as DNA, the CDR3 is TGTGCCAGTGGACAGGGAGGCTATGAAGCTTTCTTT. As protein: CASGQGGYEAFF. This chain connects TRBV7-2 to TRBJ1-1, with TRBD1 identical over 8 bases. CDR1 is SGHTA and CDR2 is FQGNSA in the germline V gene. This CDR3 is 12 amino acids long. V shed 9 bases, J shed 7 bases, and the junction held 7 bases outside the gene matches. Filled out from reference TRBV7-2 and TRBJ1-1, the complete variable domain reads GAGVSQSPSNKVTEKGKDVELRCDPISGHTALYWYRQSLGQGLEFLIYFQGNSAPDKSGLPSDRFSAERTGGSVSTLTIQRTQQEDSAVYLCASGQGGYEAFFGQGTRLTVV.